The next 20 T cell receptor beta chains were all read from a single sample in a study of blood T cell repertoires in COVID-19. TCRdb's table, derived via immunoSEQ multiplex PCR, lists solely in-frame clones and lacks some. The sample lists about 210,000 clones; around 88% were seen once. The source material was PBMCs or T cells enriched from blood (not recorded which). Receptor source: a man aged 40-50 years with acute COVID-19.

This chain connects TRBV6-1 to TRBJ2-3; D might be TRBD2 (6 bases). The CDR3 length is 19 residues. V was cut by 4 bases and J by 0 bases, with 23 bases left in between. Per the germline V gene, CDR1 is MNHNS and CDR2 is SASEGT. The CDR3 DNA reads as TGTGCCAGCAGTGCGGGGCGGGCTCAGCGGGTCTCTAGCACAGATACGCAGTATTTT. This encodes CASSAGRAQRVSSTDTQYF.

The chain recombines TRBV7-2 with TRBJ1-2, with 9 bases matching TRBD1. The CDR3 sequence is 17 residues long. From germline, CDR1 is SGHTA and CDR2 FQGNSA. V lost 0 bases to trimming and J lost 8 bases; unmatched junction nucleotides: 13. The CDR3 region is CASSLAWTQGARGGYTF. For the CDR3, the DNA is TGTGCCAGCAGCTTAGCTTGGACACAGGGGGCGCGAGGAGGCTACACCTTC.

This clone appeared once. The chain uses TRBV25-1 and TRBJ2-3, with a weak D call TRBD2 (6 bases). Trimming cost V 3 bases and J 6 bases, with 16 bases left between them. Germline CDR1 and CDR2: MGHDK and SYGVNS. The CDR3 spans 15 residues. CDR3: CASSESSGGGDTQYF. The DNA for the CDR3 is TGTGCCAGCAGTGAGTCGAGCGGTGGGGGGGATACGCAGTATTTT.

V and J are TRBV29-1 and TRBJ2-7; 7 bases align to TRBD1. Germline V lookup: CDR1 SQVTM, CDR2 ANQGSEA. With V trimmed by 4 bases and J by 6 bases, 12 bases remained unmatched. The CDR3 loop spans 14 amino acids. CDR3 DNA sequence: TGCAGCGTTGCTGTGGGGTACAGGGGCTCCGAGCAGTACTTC. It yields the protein CSVAVGYRGSEQYF.

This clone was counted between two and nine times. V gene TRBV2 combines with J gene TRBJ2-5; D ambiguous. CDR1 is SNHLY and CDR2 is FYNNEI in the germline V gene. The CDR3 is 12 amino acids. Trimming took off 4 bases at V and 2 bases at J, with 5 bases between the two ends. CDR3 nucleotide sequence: TGTGCCAGCAGTGGGCAGCAAGAGACCCAGTACTTC. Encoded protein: CASSGQQETQYF.

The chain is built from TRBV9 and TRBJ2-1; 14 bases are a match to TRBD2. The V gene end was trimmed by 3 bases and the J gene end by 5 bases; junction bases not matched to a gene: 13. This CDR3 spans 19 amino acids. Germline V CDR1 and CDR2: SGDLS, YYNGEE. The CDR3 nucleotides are TGTGCCAGCAGCGCGTCGGGACTAGCGGGAGAGTGGGGCAACAATGAGCAGTTCTTC. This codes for CASSASGLAGEWGNNEQFF.

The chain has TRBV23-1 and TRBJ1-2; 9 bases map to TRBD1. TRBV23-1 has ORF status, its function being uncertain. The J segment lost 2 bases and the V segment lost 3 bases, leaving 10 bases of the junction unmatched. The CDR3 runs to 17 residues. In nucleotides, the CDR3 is TGCGCCAGCAGTCACACCCAAGGACAGGGGCTAAACTATGGCTACACCTTC. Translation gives CASSHTQGQGLNYGYTF.

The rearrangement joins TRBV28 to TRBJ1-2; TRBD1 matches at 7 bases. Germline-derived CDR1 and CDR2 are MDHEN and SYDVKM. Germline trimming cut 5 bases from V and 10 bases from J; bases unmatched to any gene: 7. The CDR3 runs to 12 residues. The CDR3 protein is CASSQWGQFYTF. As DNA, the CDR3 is TGTGCCAGCAGTCAGTGGGGACAGTTCTACACCTTC.

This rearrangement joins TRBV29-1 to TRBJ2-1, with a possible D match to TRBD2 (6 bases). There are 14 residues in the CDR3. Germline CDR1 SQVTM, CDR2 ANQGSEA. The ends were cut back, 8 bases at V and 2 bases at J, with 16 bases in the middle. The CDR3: CSSRTGLTYNEQFF. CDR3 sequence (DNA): TGCAGCTCCCGCACGGGACTTACCTACAATGAGCAGTTCTTC.

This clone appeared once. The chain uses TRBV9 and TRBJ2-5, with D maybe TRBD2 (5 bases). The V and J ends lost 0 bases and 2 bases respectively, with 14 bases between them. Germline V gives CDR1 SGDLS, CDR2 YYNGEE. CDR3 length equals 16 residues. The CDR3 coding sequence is TGTGCCAGCAGCGTAGCTCATGGGAGCCTACAAGAGACCCAGTACTTC. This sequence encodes CASSVAHGSLQETQYF.

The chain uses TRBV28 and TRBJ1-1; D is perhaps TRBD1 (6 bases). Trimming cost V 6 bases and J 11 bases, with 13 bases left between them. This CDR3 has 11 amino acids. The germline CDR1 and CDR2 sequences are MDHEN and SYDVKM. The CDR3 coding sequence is TGTGCCAGCAGAAATTACAGGGAGGCTTTCTTT. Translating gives CASRNYREAFF.

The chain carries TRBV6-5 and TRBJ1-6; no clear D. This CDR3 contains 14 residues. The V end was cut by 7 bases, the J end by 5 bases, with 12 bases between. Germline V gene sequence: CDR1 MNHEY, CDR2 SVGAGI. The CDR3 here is CASKGYGDNSPLHF. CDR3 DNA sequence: TGTGCCAGCAAAGGGTACGGGGATAATTCACCCCTCCACTTT.

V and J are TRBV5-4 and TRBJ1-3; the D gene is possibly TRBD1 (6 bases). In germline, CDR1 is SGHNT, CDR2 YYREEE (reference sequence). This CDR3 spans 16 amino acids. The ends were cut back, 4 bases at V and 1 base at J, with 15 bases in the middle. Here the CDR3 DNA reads TGTGCCAGCAGCCTAAGAGAGGGGGTATCTGGAAACACCATATATTTT. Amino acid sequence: CASSLREGVSGNTIYF.

The CDR3 protein is CASTGGAAGTQHF. The CDR3 nucleotides read TGTGCCAGCACAGGGGGCGCCGCGGGGACCCAGCATTTT. V and J are TRBV6-5 and TRBJ1-5; 8 nucleotides agree with TRBD1. Trimming cost V 7 bases and J 11 bases; bases outside gene matches: 10. The CDR3 length is 13 residues. Germline V gene data show CDR1 as MNHEY and CDR2 as SVGAGI.

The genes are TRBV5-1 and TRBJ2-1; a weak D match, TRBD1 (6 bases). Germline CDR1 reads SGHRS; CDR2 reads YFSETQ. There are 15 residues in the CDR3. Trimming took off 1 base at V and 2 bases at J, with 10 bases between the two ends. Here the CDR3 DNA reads TGCGCCAGCAGCTTGAAGCAGGGGACCTACAATGAGCAGTTCTTC. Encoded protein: CASSLKQGTYNEQFF.

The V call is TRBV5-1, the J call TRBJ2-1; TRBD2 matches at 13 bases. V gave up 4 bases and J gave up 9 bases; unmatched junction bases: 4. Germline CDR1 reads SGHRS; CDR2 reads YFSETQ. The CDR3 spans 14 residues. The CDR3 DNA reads TGCGCCAGCAGCCCGGGACTAGCGGGAACTGAGCAGTTCTTC. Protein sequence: CASSPGLAGTEQFF.

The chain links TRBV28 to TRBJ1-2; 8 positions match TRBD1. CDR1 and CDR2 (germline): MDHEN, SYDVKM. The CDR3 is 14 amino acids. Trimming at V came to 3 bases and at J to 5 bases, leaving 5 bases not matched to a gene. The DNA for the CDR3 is TGTGCCAGCAGTTTCGGACAGGGAAAATATGGCTACACCTTC. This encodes CASSFGQGKYGYTF.

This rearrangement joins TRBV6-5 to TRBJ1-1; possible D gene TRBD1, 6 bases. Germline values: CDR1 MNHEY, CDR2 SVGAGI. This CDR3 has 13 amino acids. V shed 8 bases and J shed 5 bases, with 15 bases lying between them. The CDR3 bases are TGTGCCAGCGGACGGACAGCAAAGACTGAAGCTTTCTTT. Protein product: CASGRTAKTEAFF.

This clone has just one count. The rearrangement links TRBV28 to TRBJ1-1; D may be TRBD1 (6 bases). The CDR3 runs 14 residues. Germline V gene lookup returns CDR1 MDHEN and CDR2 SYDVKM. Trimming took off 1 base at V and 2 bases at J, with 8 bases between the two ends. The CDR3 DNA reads TGTGCCAGCAGTTTATCGGACAGAAACACTGAAGCTTTCTTT. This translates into CASSLSDRNTEAFF.

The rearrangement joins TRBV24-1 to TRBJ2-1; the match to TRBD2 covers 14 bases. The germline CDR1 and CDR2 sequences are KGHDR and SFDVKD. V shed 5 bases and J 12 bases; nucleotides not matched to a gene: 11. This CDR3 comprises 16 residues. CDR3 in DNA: TGTGCCACCAGTGTTGGGACTAGCGGGAGTAGGCATGTGCAGTTCTTC. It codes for CATSVGTSGSRHVQFF.